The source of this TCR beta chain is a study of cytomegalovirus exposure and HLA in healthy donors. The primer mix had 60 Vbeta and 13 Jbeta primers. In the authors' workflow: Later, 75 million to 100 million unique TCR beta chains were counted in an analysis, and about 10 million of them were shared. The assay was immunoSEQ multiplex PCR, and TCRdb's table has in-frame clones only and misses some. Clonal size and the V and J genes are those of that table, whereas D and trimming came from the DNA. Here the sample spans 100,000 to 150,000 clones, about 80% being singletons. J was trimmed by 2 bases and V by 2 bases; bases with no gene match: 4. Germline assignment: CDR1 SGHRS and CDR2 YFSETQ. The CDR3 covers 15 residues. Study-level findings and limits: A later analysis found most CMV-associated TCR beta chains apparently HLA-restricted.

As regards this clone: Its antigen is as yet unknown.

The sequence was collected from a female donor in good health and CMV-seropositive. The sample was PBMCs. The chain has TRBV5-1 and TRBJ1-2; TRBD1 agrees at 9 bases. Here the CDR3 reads CASSFEGQGNYGYTF. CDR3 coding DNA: TGCGCCAGCAGCTTTGAGGGACAGGGAAACTATGGCTACACCTTC.